The clone carrying this T cell receptor (beta chain) appeared a few times. Its antigen is unidentified. This sample stems from a study of long-term antiretroviral therapy in people with HIV. Findings of the study overall: Upon ART, diversity increased but remained lower than transplant donor controls.

Everyone in the study who had HIV was treated in the United States. The authors ran the immunoSEQ assay, v3.0, at survey level. Method: immunoSEQ multiplex PCR; TCRdb's copy keeps in-frame clones and lacks some. The sample carries over 10,000 clones, 79% recorded once. Germline lookup yields CDR1 MDHEN and CDR2 SYDVKM. Trimming removed 2 bases at V and 4 bases at J, with 11 bases between. The CDR3 covers 14 residues. This sequence joins TRBV28 and TRBJ1-2; the D gene is possibly TRBD1 (5 bases). The sequence came from a woman between 40 and 55 years old with HIV. Sample: unsorted PBMCs, taken 0.8 years before starting antiretroviral therapy. The DNA for the CDR3 is TGTGCCAGCAGTTTAACCCCAGGGATCTATGGCTACACCTTC. It codes for CASSLTPGIYGYTF.